These 10 T cell receptor beta chains came from one sample sequenced in a study of Graves' ophthalmopathy and Graves' hyperthyroidism (dated by TCRdb to the late 2010s). Sequencing relied on an Illumina HiSeq 2000. TCR beta CDR3 regions were amplified from RNA transcripts for repertoire sequencing. A first-round RT-PCR used HTBI primers with the Qiagen OneStep RT-PCR kit, followed by a second-round multiplex PCR, size selection and purification. TCRdb handled the public reads itself, with Q25 trimming in fastp and clone calling in MiXCR, and kept productive beta chains. Identical CDR3 proteins give one entry, which carries the most common genes and DNA. For this sample the table gives about 620,000 distinct CDR3 sequences, of which 22% were detected only once. The biggest ten clones account for about 6.6% of the sample. Sequencing used peripheral blood. The receptor source for this set is a woman under 30 with stable Graves' hyperthyroidism. Some clones in this sample may be carry-over from other donors' samples. Donor details come from another sample of the same person, matched by shared clones.

The V call is TRBV9, the J call TRBJ1-2, with 9 bases fitting TRBD1. This CDR3 contains 14 residues. The germline V gene encodes CDR1 SGDLS and CDR2 YYNGEE. The V segment lost 4 bases and the J segment 3 bases; nucleotides outside the gene matches: 4. CDR3 in amino acids: CASSHDRGDYGYTF. CDR3 in DNA: TGTGCCAGCAGCCACGACAGGGGGGACTATGGCTACACCTTC.

This clonotype occurred many times. The rearrangement joins TRBV19 to TRBJ1-1; weak D call: TRBD1 (5 bases). Trimming took 7 bases from V and 1 from J, leaving 13 bases between them. Germline V gives CDR1 LNHDA, CDR2 SQIVND (reference sequence). The CDR3 runs 14 residues. CDR3 DNA: TGTGCCAGTAACGGTGGGGCCGGGAACACTGAAGCTTTCTTT. Translated, it gives CASNGGAGNTEAFF. The complete variable domain, with remaining parts taken from reference TRBV19 and TRBJ1-1, reads DGGITQSPKYLFRKEGQNVTLSCEQNLNHDAMYWYRQDPGQGLRLIYYSQIVNDFQKGDIAEGYSVSREKKESFPLTVTSAQKNPTAFYLCASNGGAGNTEAFFGQGTRLTVV.

The CDR3: CASSYSHGQGVSEAFF. The CDR3 coding sequence is TGTGCCAGCAGTTACTCCCACGGACAGGGAGTCTCTGAAGCTTTCTTT. This chain uses TRBV6-5 with TRBJ1-1, with 8 bases matching TRBD1. Germline assignment: CDR1 MNHEY and CDR2 SVGAGI. The CDR3 covers 16 residues. The J segment lost 6 bases and the V segment lost 0 bases, leaving 9 bases of the junction unmatched.

This chain links TRBV19 with TRBJ2-2; TRBD1 matches at 9 bases. Per germline, CDR1 LNHDA and CDR2 SQIVND (reference sequence). CDR3 size: 21 residues. The V gene end was trimmed by 7 bases and the J gene end by 5 bases; junction bases not matched to a gene: 26. CDR3 nucleotides: TGTGCCAGTACGCCCCACCGGGACAGGGAAAACCGCGCCCGGGCTACCGGGGAGCTGTTTTTT. This translates into CASTPHRDRENRARATGELFF.

This clonotype was recorded at least ten times. The genes are TRBV6-2 or TRBV6-3 and TRBJ2-7, with TRBD1 identical over 11 bases. CDR3 size: 16 residues. The V and J ends lost 2 bases and 3 bases, in that order; junction bases with no gene match: 6. Germline CDR1 MNHEY, CDR2 SVGEGT. In DNA form, the CDR3 reads TGTGCCAGCAGTTACGACGGGGACAGGGGGTTCTACGAGCAGTACTTC. Amino acid sequence: CASSYDGDRGFYEQYF.

This chain's CDR3 is CASSDGGTGSYEQYF. The CDR3 DNA sequence: TGTGCCAGCAGTGACGGAGGGACAGGGTCCTACGAGCAGTACTTC. The genes are TRBV6-1 and TRBJ2-7, with 9 bases fitting TRBD1. There are 15 residues in the CDR3. V was pared by 3 bases and J by 1 base, with 4 bases of the junction left unmatched. CDR1 is MNHNS, CDR2 SASEGT, per germline.

There are many counts of this clonotype. CDR3 loop: CASSPGLLQLETQYF. In DNA form, the CDR3 reads TGTGCCAGCAGCCCGGGACTCCTGCAATTAGAGACCCAGTACTTC. This chain links TRBV12-3 or TRBV12-4 with TRBJ2-5; tentatively, D is TRBD2 (6 bases). This CDR3 contains 15 residues. With 6 bases removed from V and 4 bases from J, the gap between germline ends came to 18 bases.

This clonotype was recorded at least ten times. This rearrangement joins TRBV27 to TRBJ2-7, with D possibly matching TRBD1 (5 bases). This CDR3 has 13 residues. The germline V gene encodes CDR1 MNHEY and CDR2 SMNVEV (reference sequence). V shed 2 bases and J shed 3 bases, with 8 bases lying between them. CDR3 coding DNA: TGTGCCAGCAGTTTAGCAGGGAACTACGAGCAGTACTTC. Encoded protein: CASSLAGNYEQYF.

This clonotype has more than one count but fewer than ten. This sequence joins TRBV12-3 or TRBV12-4 and TRBJ1-6, with 8 bases identical to TRBD1. Trimming took 5 bases from V and 7 from J; bases not matched to a gene: 7. The CDR3 is 15 residues long. The DNA of the CDR3 is TGTGCCAGCAGTCCAGGGACAGGTGTCAATTCACCCCTCCACTTT. Protein sequence: CASSPGTGVNSPLHF.

This clonotype was counted a single time. This may come from a read error, since a much larger clone is one base off. The chain has TRBV28 and TRBJ2-7; the match to TRBD1 covers 7 bases. This CDR3 is 14 amino acids long. Germline V gives CDR1 MDHEN, CDR2 SYDVKM. The CDR3 spells CASSPTGKTYEQCF. Here the CDR3 DNA reads TGTGCCAGCAGTCCGACAGGGAAGACCTACGAGCAGTGCTTC.